The rows below give T cell receptor beta chains drawn from one sample of a study of OX40 agonist ivuxolimab in advanced cancers. The assay was immunoSEQ multiplex PCR, and TCRdb's table has in-frame clones only and misses some. The sample consists of some 19,000 clones, approximately 72% of them appearing once. Sample: CD4+ or CD8+ T cells sorted from blood, taken in a trial of the OX40 agonist ivuxolimab. These receptors all stem from an adult with an advanced solid tumor such as melanoma, head and neck, liver or kidney cancer. The CDR3 runs from the conserved cysteine through the conserved F or W. D genes are given only for firm matches. Part of the rows lack a size; the others show once, few, many or a class for expanded clones.

V	size	D	J	DNA	CDR3
TRBV5-4	NA	NA	TRBJ2-7	TGCGCCAGCAGCCAAGATCCCCAGGGCAACTCCTACGAGCAGTACTTC	CASSQDPQGNSYEQYF
TRBV28	NA	TRBD1	TRBJ2-7	TGTGCCAGCAGCCCGGGACAGGGGGCTAGGGAGCAGTACTTC	CASSPGQGAREQYF
TRBV5-1	NA	TRBD1	TRBJ2-7	TGCGCCAGCAGCGAGGGCGTTCGGACAGGTGCCTACGAGCAGTACTTC	CASSEGVRTGAYEQYF
TRBV11-1	NA	NA	TRBJ1-1	TGTGCCAGCAGCCTACTGTCAGGACAGAACACTGAAGCTTTCTTT	CASSLLSGQNTEAFF
TRBV6-6	NA	TRBD2	TRBJ2-5	TGTGCCAGCAGTTACGTGACTAGCGGACAAGAGACCCAGTACTTC	CASSYVTSGQETQYF
TRBV9	few	NA	TRBJ2-5	TGTGCCAGCAGCCCGTGGCGGGGCGGTTTTGAAGAGACCCAGTACTTC	CASSPWRGGFEETQYF
TRBV14	NA	TRBD2	TRBJ2-4	TGTGCCAGCAGCCCCAGGACTAGCGCCAAAAACATTCAGTACTTC	CASSPRTSAKNIQYF
TRBV11-3	NA	NA	TRBJ2-4	TGTGCCAGCACCTCCGGGACGGATAAAAACATTCAGTACTTC	CASTSGTDKNIQYF
TRBV9	NA	NA	TRBJ2-5	TGTGCCAGCAGCGTAAGAGGGGGGAGAGGAGAGACCCAGTACTTC	CASSVRGGRGETQYF
TRBV11-1	medium-sized	NA	TRBJ1-1	TGTGCCAGCAGCTGGGCGACGAACACTGAAGCTTTCTTT	CASSWATNTEAFF
TRBV4-2	once	NA	TRBJ2-3	TGTGCCAGCAGCCAGGCTAGCAGCACAGATACGCAGTATTTT	CASSQASSTDTQYF
TRBV7-9	NA	NA	TRBJ1-3	TGTGCCAGCAGCTTAGGGACTTCTGGAAACACCATATATTTT	CASSLGTSGNTIYF
TRBV30	NA	TRBD1	TRBJ2-7	TGTGCCTGGAGTGTCCCGATGGGGACAGGCCTCGGCGAGCAGTACTTC	CAWSVPMGTGLGEQYF
TRBV19	NA	NA	TRBJ2-7	TGTGCCAGTAATAAGAATTTTAATCTGGGTTTCGACGAGCAGTACTTC	CASNKNFNLGFDEQYF
TRBV7-9	many	NA	TRBJ1-4	TGTGCCAGCAGCGCCCCACAGGGAGATGTTGAAAAACTGTTTTTT	CASSAPQGDVEKLFF
TRBV6-5	NA	NA	TRBJ2-7	TGTGCCAGCAGTTACGTCGGAGAGCAGTACTTC	CASSYVGEQYF
TRBV7-6	NA	NA	TRBJ2-7	TGTGCCAGCAGTCGCGAAGGAGGGTACGAGCAGTACTTC	CASSREGGYEQYF
TRBV4-1	NA	TRBD1	TRBJ2-3	TGCGCCAGCAGCCCCGCGGACAGGGGGCAAGTAGATACGCAGTATTTT	CASSPADRGQVDTQYF
TRBV4-3	NA	TRBD2	TRBJ2-1	TGCGCCAGCAGCCAAGATCTAGCGGGGGGAAAAAATGAGCAGTTCTTC	CASSQDLAGGKNEQFF
TRBV9	NA	NA	TRBJ2-7	TGTGCCAGCAGCCCCCACCCGGAAGGAGCCTACGAGCAGTACTTC	CASSPHPEGAYEQYF
TRBV14	many	NA	TRBJ1-2	TGTGCCAGCAGCCAAGATGTTCGGTTCGGAGGCTACACCTTC	CASSQDVRFGGYTF
TRBV25-1	NA	NA	TRBJ2-2	TGTGCCAGCAGTGAAGGGCGGGGTTACACCGGGGAGCTGTTTTTT	CASSEGRGYTGELFF
TRBV19	NA	NA	TRBJ2-5	TGTGCCAGTAGTGGAAGGGAGTACCAAGAGACCCAGTACTTC	CASSGREYQETQYF
TRBV9	NA	NA	TRBJ2-7	TGTGCCAGCAGCGTAGCCTCGACAGAGTCTCGTTACGAGCAGTACTTC	CASSVASTESRYEQYF
TRBV6-1	NA	NA	TRBJ2-7	TGTGCCAGCAGTGAAGCGCCAGAGACACCCTACGAGCAGTACTTC	CASSEAPETPYEQYF
TRBV9	few	TRBD1	TRBJ1-5	TGTGCCAGCAGCGGAGGCGGCCGACAGGGGTGGGATCAGCCCCAGCATTTT	CASSGGGRQGWDQPQHF
TRBV10-1	NA	NA	TRBJ2-6	TGCGCCAGCAGTAGGCAGTCCGCACAAAGTCGGGCCAACGTCCTGACTTTC	CASSRQSAQSRANVLTF